This T cell receptor (beta chain) appears in the sequencing data of a study of T cells in Graves' hyperthyroidism and ophthalmopathy. Patients aged 18 to 65 had newly diagnosed hyperthyroidism lasting under 2 months. Study-wide points: A model of 13 V-J pairs discriminated ophthalmopathy from stable hyperthyroidism. Among thyroid clonotypes expanded above 0.001, most also appeared in blood.

Amplified regions were TCR beta CDR3 sequences from RNA transcripts. The TCR CDR3 first-round RT-PCR relied on the HTBI primer set. TCRdb reprocessed the multiplex PCR reads via MiXCR and lists one record per CDR3 protein. The sample includes around 500,000 distinct CDR3 sequences, roughly 14% seen only once; the top ten take less than 20%. About this clonotype itself: Its matching antigen is unknown.

The clonotype was recovered from a woman aged 18 to 35 with Graves' hyperthyroidism. Sequencing was performed on blood.

CDR3 sequence reads: CASSRGWTAKTQYF. The CDR3 coding sequence is TGTGCCAGCAGTAGGGGATGGACCGCTAAGACCCAGTACTTC. The V call is TRBV12-3 or TRBV12-4, the J call TRBJ2-5, with a tentative D call TRBD1 (5 bases). The CDR3 is 14 amino acids. V lost 5 bases, J lost 6 bases, and 16 bases lay in between.